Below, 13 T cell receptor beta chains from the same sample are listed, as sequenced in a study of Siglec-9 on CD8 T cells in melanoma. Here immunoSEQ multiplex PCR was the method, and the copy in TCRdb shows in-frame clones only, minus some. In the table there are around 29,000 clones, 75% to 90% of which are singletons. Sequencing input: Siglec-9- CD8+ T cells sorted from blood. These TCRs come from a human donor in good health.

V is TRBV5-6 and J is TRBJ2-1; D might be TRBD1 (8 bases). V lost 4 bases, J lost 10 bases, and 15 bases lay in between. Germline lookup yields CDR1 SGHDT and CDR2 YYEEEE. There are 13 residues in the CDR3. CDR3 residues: CASSTGGGTEQFF. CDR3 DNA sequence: TGTGCCAGCAGCACAGGGGGGGGGACGGAGCAGTTCTTC.

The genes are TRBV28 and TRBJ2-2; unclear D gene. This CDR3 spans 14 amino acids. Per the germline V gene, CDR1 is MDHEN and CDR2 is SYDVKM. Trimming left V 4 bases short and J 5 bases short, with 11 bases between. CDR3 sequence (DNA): TGTGCCAGCAGTTCGTTAGTTTGGACCGGGGAGCTGTTTTTT. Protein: CASSSLVWTGELFF. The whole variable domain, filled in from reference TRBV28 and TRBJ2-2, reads DVKVTQSSRYLVKRTGEKVFLECVQDMDHENMFWYRQDPGLGLRLIYFSYDVKMKEKGDIPEGYSVSREKKERFSLILESASTNQTSMYLCASSSLVWTGELFFGEGSRLTVL.

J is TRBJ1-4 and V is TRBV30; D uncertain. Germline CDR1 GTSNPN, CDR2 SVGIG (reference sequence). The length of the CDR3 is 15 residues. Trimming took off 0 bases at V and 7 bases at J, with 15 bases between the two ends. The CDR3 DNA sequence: TGTGCCTGGAGTGTAACCGCTTTCGTAGGTGAAAAACTGTTTTTT. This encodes CAWSVTAFVGEKLFF.

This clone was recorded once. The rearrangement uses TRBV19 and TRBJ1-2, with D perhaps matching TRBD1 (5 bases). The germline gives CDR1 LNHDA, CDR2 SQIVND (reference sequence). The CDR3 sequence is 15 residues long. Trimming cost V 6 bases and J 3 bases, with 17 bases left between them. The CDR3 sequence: CASRTTEPPYYGYTF. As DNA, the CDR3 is TGTGCCAGTAGAACGACAGAGCCCCCTTACTATGGCTACACCTTC. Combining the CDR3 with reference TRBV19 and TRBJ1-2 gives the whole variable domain DGGITQSPKYLFRKEGQNVTLSCEQNLNHDAMYWYRQDPGQGLRLIYYSQIVNDFQKGDIAEGYSVSREKKESFPLTVTSAQKNPTAFYLCASRTTEPPYYGYTFGSGTRLTVV.

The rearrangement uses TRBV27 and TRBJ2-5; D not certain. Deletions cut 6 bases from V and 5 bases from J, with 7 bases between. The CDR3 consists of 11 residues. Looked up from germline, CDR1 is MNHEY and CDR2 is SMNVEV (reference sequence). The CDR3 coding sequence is TGTGCCAGCAGGTTAGGGGAGACCCAGTACTTC. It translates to CASRLGETQYF.

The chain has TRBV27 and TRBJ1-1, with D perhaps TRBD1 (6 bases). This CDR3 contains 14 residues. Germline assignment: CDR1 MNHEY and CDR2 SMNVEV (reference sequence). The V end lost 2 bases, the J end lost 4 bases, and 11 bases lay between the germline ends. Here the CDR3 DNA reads TGTGCCAGCAGTTTAGTTGGGGGCAGCACTGAAGCTTTCTTT. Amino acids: CASSLVGGSTEAFF.

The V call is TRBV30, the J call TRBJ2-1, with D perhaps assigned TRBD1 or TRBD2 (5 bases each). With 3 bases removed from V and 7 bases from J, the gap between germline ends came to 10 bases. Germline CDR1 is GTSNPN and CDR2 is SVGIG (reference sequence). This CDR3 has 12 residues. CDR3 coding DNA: TGTGCCTGGAGAAGGGACCTGAATGAGCAGTTCTTC. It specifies CAWRRDLNEQFF.

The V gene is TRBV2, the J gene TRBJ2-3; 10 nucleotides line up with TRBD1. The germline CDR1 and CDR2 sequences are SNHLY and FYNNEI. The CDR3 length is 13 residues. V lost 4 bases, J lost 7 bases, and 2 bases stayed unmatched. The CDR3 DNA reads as TGTGCCAGCAGTGGACAGGGGGCCCATACGCAGTATTTT. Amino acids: CASSGQGAHTQYF.

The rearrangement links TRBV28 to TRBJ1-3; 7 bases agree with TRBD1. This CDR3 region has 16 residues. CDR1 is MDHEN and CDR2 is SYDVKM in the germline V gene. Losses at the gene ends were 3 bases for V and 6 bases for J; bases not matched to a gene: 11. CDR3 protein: CASSFLVGQQENTIYF. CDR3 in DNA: TGTGCCAGCAGTTTTTTGGTGGGACAGCAGGAAAACACCATATATTTT.

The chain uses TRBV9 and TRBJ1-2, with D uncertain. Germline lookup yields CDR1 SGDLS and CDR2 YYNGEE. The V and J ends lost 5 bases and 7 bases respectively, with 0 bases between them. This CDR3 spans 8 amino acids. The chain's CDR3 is CASSGYTF. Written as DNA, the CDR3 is TGTGCCAGCAGTGGCTACACCTTC.

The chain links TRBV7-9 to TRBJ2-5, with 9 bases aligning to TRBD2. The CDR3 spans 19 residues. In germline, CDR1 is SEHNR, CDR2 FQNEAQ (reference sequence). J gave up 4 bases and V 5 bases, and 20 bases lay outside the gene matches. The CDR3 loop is CASSRRSGTSYSPGETQYF. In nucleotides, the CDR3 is TGTGCCAGCAGCAGGCGGTCCGGGACTAGCTACTCCCCCGGAGAGACCCAGTACTTC.

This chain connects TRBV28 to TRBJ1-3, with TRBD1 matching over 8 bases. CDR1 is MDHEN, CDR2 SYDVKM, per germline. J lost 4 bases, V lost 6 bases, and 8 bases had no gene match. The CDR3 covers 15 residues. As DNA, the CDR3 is TGTGCCAGCAGCGAGACAGGGGCCTCAGGAAACACCATATATTTT. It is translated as CASSETGASGNTIYF.

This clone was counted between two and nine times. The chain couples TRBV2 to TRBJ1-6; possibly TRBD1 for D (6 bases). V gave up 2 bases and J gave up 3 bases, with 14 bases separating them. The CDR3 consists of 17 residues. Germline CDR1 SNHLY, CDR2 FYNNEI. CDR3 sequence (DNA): TGTGCCAGCAGTGAATACTCCGTCAGGGGCTATAATTCACCCCTCCACTTT. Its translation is CASSEYSVRGYNSPLHF.